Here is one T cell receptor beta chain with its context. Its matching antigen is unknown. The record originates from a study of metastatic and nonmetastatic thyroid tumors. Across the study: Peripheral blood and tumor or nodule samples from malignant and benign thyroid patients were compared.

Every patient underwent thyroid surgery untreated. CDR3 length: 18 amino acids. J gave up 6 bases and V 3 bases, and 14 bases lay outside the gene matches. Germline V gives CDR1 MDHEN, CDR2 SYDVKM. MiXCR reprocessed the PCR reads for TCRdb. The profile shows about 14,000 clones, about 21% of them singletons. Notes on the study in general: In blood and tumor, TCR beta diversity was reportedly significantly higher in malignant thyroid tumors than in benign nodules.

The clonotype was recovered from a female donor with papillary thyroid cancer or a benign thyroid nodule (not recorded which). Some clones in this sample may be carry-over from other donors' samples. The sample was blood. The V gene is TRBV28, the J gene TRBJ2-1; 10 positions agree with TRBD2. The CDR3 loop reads CASSFISDTSGIRNEQFF. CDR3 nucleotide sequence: TGTGCCAGCAGTTTTATATCCGATACTAGCGGGATTCGCAATGAGCAGTTCTTC.